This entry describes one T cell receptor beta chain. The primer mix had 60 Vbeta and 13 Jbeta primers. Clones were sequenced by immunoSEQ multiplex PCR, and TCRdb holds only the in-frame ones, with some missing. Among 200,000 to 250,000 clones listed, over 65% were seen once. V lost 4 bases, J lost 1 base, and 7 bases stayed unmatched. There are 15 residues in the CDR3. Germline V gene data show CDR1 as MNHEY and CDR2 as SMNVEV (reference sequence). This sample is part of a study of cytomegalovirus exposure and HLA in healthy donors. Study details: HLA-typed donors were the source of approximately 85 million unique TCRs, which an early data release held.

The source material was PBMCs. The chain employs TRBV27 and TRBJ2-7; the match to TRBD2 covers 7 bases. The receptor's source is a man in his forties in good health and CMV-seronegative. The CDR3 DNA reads TGTGCCAGCAGTTCCCAGCGGGGATCTTCCTACGAGCAGTACTTC. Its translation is CASSSQRGSSYEQYF.